These 30 T cell receptor beta chains originate from one sample sequenced in a study of CD8+CD57+ T cells in acquired aplastic anemia. Genomic DNA, serving as template, underwent TCR beta VDJ and CDR3 profiling. From the reads, TCRdb called clonotypes with MiXCR, one entry per CDR3 protein. The sample consists of approximately 150,000 distinct CDR3 sequences, over 70% of them appearing once. Before being chosen for sequencing, patients had shown CD8+CD57+ cell expansion by flow cytometry. The sequenced material came from sorted CD4+, CD8+, or CD8+CD57+ T cells (not recorded which) from PBMCs. Every receptor here comes from a human donor with aplastic anemia.

V and J are TRBV5-8 and TRBJ2-3; TRBD1 aligns across 12 bases. Germline V CDR1 and CDR2: SGHTS, YDEGEE. V dropped 5 bases and J dropped 3; count of bases not matched to a gene: 13. This CDR3 is built from 18 residues. CDR3 nucleotides: TGTGCCAGCAGATACGGGACAGGGGGCCCCCCTCGGACAGATACGCAGTATTTT. Translation gives CASRYGTGGPPRTDTQYF.

The V gene is TRBV12-3 or TRBV12-4, the J gene TRBJ1-2; D call uncertain. Trimming took 6 bases from V and 0 from J, leaving 8 bases between them. The CDR3 length is 13 residues. The CDR3, as DNA: TGTGCCAGCAGACGAGACTCTAACTATGGCTACACCTTC. Protein product: CASRRDSNYGYTF.

A single count supports this clonotype. An end of the junction differs from the germline gene, which may be a read error. The chain joins TRBV7-8 to TRBJ2-7; 11 bases align to TRBD1. Germline V gene sequence: CDR1 SGHVS, CDR2 FQNEAQ. The CDR3 sequence is 16 residues long. The CDR3 is CASSQERTGGRHEQYF. The CDR3 nucleotides read TGCGCCAGCAGCCAAGAGCGGACAGGGGGCCGCCACGAGCAGTACTTC.

This clonotype was detected ten times or more. The chain employs TRBV7-9 and TRBJ1-2, with D tentatively TRBD1 (6 bases). Trimming shortened V by 4 bases and J by 7 bases, and 22 bases separated the two germline ends. Germline CDR1 SEHNR, CDR2 FQNEAQ (reference sequence). CDR3 length: 16 amino acids. The DNA of the CDR3 is TGTGCCAGCAGCTCCACCACGGGGGCCCTTATTGTTGGCTACACCTTC. Protein sequence: CASSSTTGALIVGYTF. The whole variable domain, remainder taken from reference TRBV7-9 and TRBJ1-2, is DTGVSQNPRHKITKRGQNVTFRCDPISEHNRLYWYRQTLGQGPEFLTYFQNEAQLEKSRLLSDRFSAERPKGSFSTLEIQRTEQGDSAMYLCASSSTTGALIVGYTFGSGTRLTVV.

In DNA form, the CDR3 reads TGCAGTGCTCCAGAGGGGGGTGGTACCTACGAGCAGTACTTC. This codes for CSAPEGGGTYEQYF. The chain joins TRBV20-1 to TRBJ2-1; possibly TRBD1 or TRBD2 for D (6 bases each). The DNA end favors TRBJ2-7, so the J call may be wrong. Looked up from germline, CDR1 is DFQATT and CDR2 is SNEGSKA (reference sequence). The CDR3 has 14 residues.

The chain links TRBV20-1 to TRBJ1-1; D is unclear. From germline, CDR1 is DFQATT and CDR2 SNEGSKA (reference sequence). CDR3 size: 11 residues. Trimming left V 3 bases short and J 4 bases short, with 6 bases between. DNA of the CDR3: TGCAGTGCTAGGGTCGTCACTGAAGCTTTCTTT. This codes for CSARVVTEAFF.

In the case of this clonotype: A clone one base away is much larger, so this may be a read error. The chain combines TRBV10-3 with TRBJ2-7; 10 nucleotides line up with TRBD2. The CDR3 extends over 15 amino acids. CDR1 ENHRY and CDR2 SYGVKD come from the germline V gene. The CDR3 DNA sequence: TGTGCCAGCAGTTTAGCTAGCGGGAGTGGTTTCAAGCAGTACTTC. Amino acids: CASSLASGSGFKQYF.

V is TRBV24-1 and J is TRBJ2-5, with a weak D call TRBD1 (6 bases). The CDR3 sequence is 16 residues long. V was cut by 4 bases and J by 3 bases, with 17 bases left in between. Germline assignment: CDR1 KGHDR and CDR2 SFDVKD. The CDR3 DNA sequence: TGTGCCACCAGTGACCCGGGAACAGCAGGGGAAGAGACCCAGTACTTC. Its translation is CATSDPGTAGEETQYF.

The chain recombines TRBV20-1 with TRBJ1-2; 7 bases fit TRBD1. CDR3 length: 14 residues. V gave up 1 base and J gave up 9 bases; unmatched junction bases: 11. Per germline, CDR1 DFQATT and CDR2 SNEGSKA (reference sequence). CDR3 region: CSARANRGEGRYTF. Here the CDR3 DNA reads TGCAGTGCTAGAGCGAACAGGGGCGAGGGGCGCTACACCTTC.

The chain is built from TRBV15 and TRBJ1-1, with D maybe TRBD1 (5 bases). V was shortened by 5 bases and J by 4 bases, with 11 bases between the two germline ends. The V gene's germline CDR1 is LNHNV and CDR2 YYDKDF (reference sequence). The length of the CDR3 is 13 residues. DNA of the CDR3: TGTGCCACCAGCCGCGGGGGAAGCACTGAAGCTTTCTTT. Its translation is CATSRGGSTEAFF. Drawing the rest from reference TRBV15 and TRBJ1-1, the complete variable domain is DAMVIQNPRYQVTQFGKPVTLSCSQTLNHNVMYWYQQKSSQAPKLLFHYYDKDFNNEADTPDNFQSRRPNTSFCFLDIRSPGLGDTAMYLCATSRGGSTEAFFGQGTRLTVV.

The chain combines TRBV7-2 with TRBJ2-7; 11 nucleotides match TRBD2. Trimming took 5 bases from V and 4 from J; bases not matched to a gene: 10. The CDR3 is 16 amino acids. Per the germline V gene, CDR1 is SGHTA and CDR2 is FQGNSA. The CDR3 is CASSPLPGTSGYEQYF. CDR3 nucleotides: TGTGCCAGCAGCCCACTCCCCGGGACTAGCGGTTACGAGCAGTACTTC.

Concerning this clonotype itself: Because it lacks the conserved phenylalanine or tryptophan at the end, this CDR3 is likely a read error. The chain has TRBV5-6 and TRBJ1-6, with D possibly TRBD1 on 6 matching bases. The V end was cut by 4 bases, the J end by 7 bases, with 15 bases between. Germline loops: CDR1 SGHDT, CDR2 YYEEEE. The CDR3 sequence is 15 residues long. CDR3 in amino acids: CASSLGGAWNSPLHL. The CDR3 nucleotides read TGTGCCAGCAGCCTGGGGGGGGCTTGGAATTCACCCCTCCACCTT.

The chain has TRBV7-9 and TRBJ2-1, with 8 bases fitting TRBD1. Germline V CDR1 and CDR2: SEHNR, FQNEAQ (reference sequence). CDR3 length: 12 amino acids. V dropped 5 bases and J dropped 14; count of bases not matched to a gene: 8. CDR3 bases: TGTGCCAGCAGCCATGAGACAGGGGAGGAGTTCTTC. Protein: CASSHETGEEFF.

This clonotype occurred once. V usage is TRBV7-2 and J usage is TRBJ1-2; 8 nucleotides agree with TRBD1. The ends lost 6 bases at V and 2 bases at J; junction bases unmatched: 8. Germline CDR1 SGHTA, CDR2 FQGNSA. The CDR3 is 15 residues long. CDR3 amino acids: CASSYTGQGNYGYTF. CDR3 in DNA: TGTGCCAGCAGTTATACCGGACAGGGCAACTATGGCTACACCTTC.

The V and J genes are TRBV7-9 and TRBJ1-1; 8 nucleotides match TRBD1. The ends lost 4 bases at V and 3 bases at J; junction bases unmatched: 10. The CDR3 spans 16 residues. CDR1 and CDR2 from the germline V gene are SEHNR and FQNEAQ (reference sequence). The CDR3 is CASSWTPGQADTEAFF. CDR3 DNA: TGTGCCAGCAGCTGGACCCCGGGACAGGCCGACACTGAAGCTTTCTTT.

There are a few counts of this clonotype. V is TRBV6-1 and J is TRBJ2-5; TRBD1 aligns across 7 bases. This CDR3 spans 13 amino acids. V lost 9 bases, J lost 5 bases, and 9 bases stayed unmatched. Germline V gene data show CDR1 as MNHNS and CDR2 as SASEGT. The CDR3 here is CASGPGQLETQYF. The CDR3 DNA sequence: TGTGCCAGTGGGCCGGGACAGCTTGAGACCCAGTACTTC.

The V call is TRBV7-9, the J call TRBJ1-1; no firm D call. V lost 5 bases and J lost 11, with 12 bases in between. The CDR3 spans 11 residues. Germline-derived CDR1 and CDR2 are SEHNR and FQNEAQ (reference sequence). CDR3 nucleotides: TGTGCCAGCAGCCCAGCACGACGGGCTTTCTTT. Translating gives CASSPARRAFF.

The V and J genes are TRBV12-3 or TRBV12-4 and TRBJ1-1; 8 bases fit TRBD1. The CDR3 loop spans 12 amino acids. The V and J ends lost 6 bases and 8 bases, in that order; junction bases with no gene match: 5. The CDR3 DNA reads TGTGCCAGCAGGGGTAGGACAGGGGAAGCTTTCTTT. Its translation is CASRGRTGEAFF.

The V call is TRBV10-3, the J call TRBJ1-5; D is unresolved. Trimming took off 4 bases at V and 4 bases at J, with 11 bases between the two ends. This CDR3 is 14 amino acids long. Germline CDR1 and CDR2: ENHRY and SYGVKD. The CDR3 is CAISGSQWNQPQHF. CDR3 nucleotides: TGTGCCATCAGTGGATCACAGTGGAATCAGCCCCAGCATTTT.

This sequence joins TRBV7-9 and TRBJ2-1, with 8 bases aligning to TRBD2. The CDR3 is 16 amino acids. J was trimmed by 0 bases and V by 5 bases; bases with no gene match: 6. CDR1 SEHNR and CDR2 FQNEAQ come from the germline V gene (reference sequence). The CDR3 sequence: CASSTGSGASYNEQFF. The CDR3 DNA sequence: TGTGCCAGCAGCACCGGTAGCGGGGCCTCCTACAATGAGCAGTTCTTC.

The genes are TRBV6-5 and TRBJ1-6; D might be TRBD1 (5 bases). Trimming cost V 8 bases and J 10 bases, with 18 bases left between them. This CDR3 region has 14 residues. Per the germline V gene, CDR1 is MNHEY and CDR2 is SVGAGI. This CDR3 reads CASEAGGGNSPLHF. CDR3 nucleotide sequence: TGTGCCAGCGAAGCGGGGGGGGGGAACTCACCCCTCCACTTT.

The rearrangement links TRBV5-4 to TRBJ2-3, with TRBD2 identical over 10 bases. J was trimmed by 3 bases and V by 1 base; bases with no gene match: 5. Germline CDR1 is SGHNT and CDR2 is YYREEE (reference sequence). The CDR3 spans 16 residues. The CDR3 nucleotides read TGTGCCAGCAGCTTGAAAGCGGGAGGGAGTACAGATACGCAGTATTTT. It codes for CASSLKAGGSTDTQYF. Using reference TRBV5-4 and TRBJ2-3 for the parts outside the CDR3, the full variable domain is ETGVTQSPTHLIKTRGQQVTLRCSSQSGHNTVSWYQQALGQGPQFIFQYYREEENGRGNFPPRFSGLQFPNYSSELNVNALELDDSALYLCASSLKAGGSTDTQYFGPGTRLTVL.

This sequence joins TRBV7-9 and TRBJ2-2, with TRBD2 as a possible D gene (5 bases). The germline CDR1 and CDR2 sequences are SEHNR and FQNEAQ (reference sequence). The CDR3 contains 14 residues. V was clipped by 5 bases and J by 0 bases, with 7 bases between them. The CDR3 is CASSRGPNTGELFF. The CDR3 nucleotides read TGTGCCAGCAGCCGCGGGCCGAACACCGGGGAGCTGTTTTTT.

This chain uses TRBV23-1 with TRBJ2-3; D is tentatively TRBD1 or TRBD2 (5 bases each). TRBV23-1 is known as an ORF, though its function is uncertain. The germline V and J ends were trimmed by 6 bases and 6 bases, with 22 bases remaining between them. This CDR3 comprises 16 residues. CDR3 coding DNA: TGCGCCAGCAGCCATCGAGGGGCTAGTGCTTCCGATACGCAGTATTTT. Translation: CASSHRGASASDTQYF.

The V call is TRBV7-2, the J call TRBJ2-1, with D perhaps matching TRBD1 (5 bases). V lost 5 bases, J lost 2 bases, and 13 bases lay in between. CDR1 is SGHTA and CDR2 is FQGNSA in the germline V gene. The CDR3 has 15 amino acids. Here the CDR3 DNA reads TGTGCCAGCAGCCCCGCCGAGACAGCCTACAATGAGCAGTTCTTC. Translating it yields CASSPAETAYNEQFF.

The gene calls are TRBV10-3 and TRBJ1-5; 10 bases line up with TRBD1. The CDR3 has 14 amino acids. The V and J ends lost 4 bases and 6 bases, in that order; junction bases with no gene match: 3. Looked up from germline, CDR1 is ENHRY and CDR2 is SYGVKD. As DNA, the CDR3 is TGTGCCATCAGTGGAGACAGGGGGCGTCAGCCCCAGCATTTT. Protein product: CAISGDRGRQPQHF.

The rearrangement links TRBV7-2 to TRBJ1-1; the match to TRBD1 covers 7 bases. The CDR3 has 16 residues. With V trimmed by 5 bases and J by 0 bases, 9 bases remained unmatched. The germline V gene has CDR1 SGHTA and CDR2 FQGNSA. CDR3 loop: CASSPAGTVMNTEAFF. The DNA for the CDR3 is TGTGCCAGCAGCCCAGCCGGGACAGTTATGAACACTGAAGCTTTCTTT.

CDR3 loop: CATSRQGQETQYF. CDR3 nucleotide sequence: TGTGCCACCAGCAGACAGGGACAAGAGACCCAGTACTTC. The chain employs TRBV15 and TRBJ2-5; maybe TRBD1 (5 bases). V lost 2 bases and J 2 bases, leaving 6 bases between the germline ends. CDR1 and CDR2 (germline): LNHNV, YYDKDF (reference sequence). CDR3 length equals 13 residues.

This clonotype was counted a single time. Because the CDR3 is missing its conserved closing phenylalanine or tryptophan, this is likely a read error. The DNA is omitted, as the CDR3 cannot be located on it reliably, and the CDR3 follows TCRdb's listing. The V gene is TRBV7-3, the J gene TRBJ1-1. The CDR3 has 9 residues if both end residues are counted. The germline V gene encodes CDR1 SGHTA and CDR2 FQGTGA. The CDR3 spells CASTPRGTE.

This chain joins TRBV10-3 and TRBJ1-1; a possible D gene is TRBD1 (5 bases). Germline lookup yields CDR1 ENHRY and CDR2 SYGVKD. The CDR3 runs 15 residues. V was pared by 3 bases and J by 5 bases, with 16 bases between. CDR3 sequence reads: CAISEGPGSGTEAFF. The CDR3 DNA sequence: TGTGCCATCAGTGAAGGCCCAGGGTCGGGGACTGAAGCTTTCTTT.